One and the same sample provided the 26 T cell receptor beta chains below, sequenced in a study of blood T cells in healthy people across ages. Alongside a J-beta primer mix, a sample-barcoded 5' primer served in a second PCR lasting roughly 7 to 12 cycles. One entry per CDR3 protein results from TCRdb running MiXCR on the 5' RACE reads. The sample shows about 780,000 distinct CDR3 sequences, roughly 60% of them seen only once. The material sequenced was blood. The receptor source for this set is a man aged 25 to 40 in good health.

To note about this clonotype: A single base separates this from a much larger clone, so it may be a read error. J is TRBJ2-1 and V is TRBV20-1, with a possible D match to TRBD2 (5 bases). The CDR3 spans 12 residues. Germline V CDR1 and CDR2: DFQATT, SNEGSKA (reference sequence). Trimming took off 6 bases at V and 15 bases at J, with 21 bases between the two ends. CDR3 in amino acids: CSASRARPAGFF. The CDR3 coding sequence is TGCAGTGCCTCTAGAGCTCGCCCCGCGGGGTTCTTC.

The rearrangement joins TRBV7-2 to TRBJ2-1, with D perhaps TRBD1 (5 bases). V dropped 1 base and J dropped 14 bases, with 18 bases sitting between them. CDR3 length: 14 amino acids. CDR1 is SGHTA, CDR2 FQGNSA, per germline. This CDR3 is CASSLGGLWQGEFF. For the CDR3, the DNA is TGTGCCAGCAGCTTAGGCGGATTGTGGCAGGGCGAGTTCTTC.

At least ten counts were recorded for this clonotype. This chain joins TRBV10-3 and TRBJ2-7; 9 bases map to TRBD1. The CDR3 is 14 residues long. The ends lost 6 bases at V and 6 bases at J; junction bases unmatched: 9. In germline, CDR1 is ENHRY, CDR2 SYGVKD. In DNA form, the CDR3 reads TGTGCCATCAGCTCGGGACAGGGAGGCCTCGAGCAGTACTTC. Translating gives CAISSGQGGLEQYF.

This clonotype was detected only a few times. The chain joins TRBV2 to TRBJ1-5, with D unclear. CDR3 length: 15 residues. The germline V gene encodes CDR1 SNHLY and CDR2 FYNNEI. The germline V and J ends were trimmed by 7 bases and 0 bases, with 13 bases remaining between them. The CDR3: CASKRESHSNQPQHF. The CDR3 DNA follows: TGTGCCAGCAAAAGGGAGAGTCATAGCAATCAGCCCCAGCATTTT.

J is TRBJ2-2 and V is TRBV20-1, with 7 bases fitting TRBD2. The germline V gene has CDR1 DFQATT and CDR2 SNEGSKA (reference sequence). Trimming cost V 5 bases and J 0 bases; bases outside gene matches: 15. CDR3 length equals 18 residues. The CDR3 protein is CSAPLGRGVSPNTGELFF. The CDR3 region has the DNA TGCAGTGCTCCTCTGGGACGGGGGGTTTCCCCGAACACCGGGGAGCTGTTTTTT.

The rearrangement links TRBV5-6 to TRBJ1-5, with 8 nucleotides matching TRBD1. The V gene's germline CDR1 is SGHDT and CDR2 YYEEEE. The CDR3 runs 17 residues. V shed 4 bases, J shed 1 base, and the junction held 10 bases outside the gene matches. The CDR3 sequence is CASSLGRTGLSNQPQHF. For the CDR3, the DNA is TGTGCCAGCAGCCTTGGAAGGACAGGGTTGAGCAATCAGCCCCAGCATTTT.

The J gene is TRBJ2-1, the V gene TRBV29-1; 9 bases match TRBD1. Germline CDR1 is SQVTM and CDR2 is ANQGSEA. The V and J ends lost 0 bases and 7 bases, in that order; junction bases with no gene match: 10. The CDR3 covers 16 residues. The CDR3 DNA follows: TGCAGCGTTGAAGATCCCTTGACAGGGGGGTGGAATGAGCAGTTCTTC. This gives the protein CSVEDPLTGGWNEQFF.

The gene calls are TRBV6-1 and TRBJ2-1; 11 positions agree with TRBD2. This CDR3 comprises 15 residues. The ends lost 1 base at V and 9 bases at J; junction bases unmatched: 5. Germline CDR1 and CDR2: MNHNS and SASEGT. The chain's CDR3 is CASSEVSGGASEQFF. The CDR3 coding sequence is TGTGCCAGCAGTGAAGTTAGCGGGGGGGCGAGTGAGCAGTTCTTC.

The genes are TRBV20-1 and TRBJ2-1; 9 nucleotides line up with TRBD1. This CDR3 is 14 amino acids long. Germline V gene data show CDR1 as DFQATT and CDR2 as SNEGSKA (reference sequence). V shed 5 bases, J shed 4 bases, and the junction held 6 bases outside the gene matches. The CDR3 DNA is TGCAGTGCTGCAGGGACAGGGAAATACAATGAGCAGTTCTTC. Amino acids: CSAAGTGKYNEQFF.

The V gene is TRBV29-1, the J gene TRBJ2-7, with 7 positions matching TRBD1. The germline V gene encodes CDR1 SQVTM and CDR2 ANQGSEA. There are 15 residues in the CDR3. With 1 base clipped from V and 0 bases from J, the junction kept 6 bases outside the gene matches. The CDR3 sequence is CSVEGDRESSYEQYF. CDR3 sequence (DNA): TGCAGCGTTGAAGGTGACAGGGAGAGCTCCTACGAGCAGTACTTC.

Only a few counts were recorded for this clonotype. J is TRBJ2-4 and V is TRBV24-1; 7 nucleotides align to TRBD1. The J call is doubtful: the DNA matches TRBJ2-7 better. CDR1 and CDR2 (germline): KGHDR, SFDVKD. The CDR3 has 14 amino acids. The CDR3 reads CATPDRDLTYEQYF. The CDR3 nucleotides read TGTGCCACCCCTGACAGGGACCTAACCTACGAGCAGTACTTC.

The rearrangement links TRBV6-1 to TRBJ2-7, with TRBD1 matching 10 bases. J lost 4 bases, V lost 4 bases, and 7 bases had no gene match. This CDR3 is built from 15 residues. Per germline, CDR1 MNHNS and CDR2 SASEGT. As DNA, the CDR3 is TGTGCCAGCAGTGGGGGGACAGGGGTTCCGTACGAGCAGTACTTC. Amino acids: CASSGGTGVPYEQYF.

Worth noting for this clonotype: The junction differs from germline at one of its ends, possibly a read error. V and J are TRBV2 and TRBJ1-5, with D perhaps matching TRBD1 (6 bases). The CDR3 covers 14 residues. Germline assignment: CDR1 SNHLY and CDR2 FYNNEI. The CDR3: CASREGGPHQPQHF. The CDR3 DNA reads TGTGCCAGCAGGGAAGGGGGGCCTCATCAGCCCCAGCATTTT.

CDR3 coding DNA: TGTGCCAGCAGCCGGATGGTTCCTGGGGCCAACGTCCTGACTTTC. Protein sequence: CASSRMVPGANVLTF. The rearrangement joins TRBV7-2 to TRBJ2-6; D remains ambiguous. Germline CDR1 SGHTA, CDR2 FQGNSA. V lost 5 bases and J 2 bases, leaving 10 bases between the germline ends. CDR3 size: 15 residues.

The chain is built from TRBV6-6 and TRBJ1-6; D not resolved. The CDR3 consists of 14 residues. Germline lookup yields CDR1 MNHNY and CDR2 SVGAGI (reference sequence). V shed 7 bases and J shed 3 bases, with 10 bases lying between them. The CDR3 here is CASTYSFYNSPLHF. In DNA form, the CDR3 reads TGTGCCAGCACCTACAGTTTCTATAATTCACCCCTCCACTTT.

The chain carries TRBV5-1 and TRBJ2-1, with 16 nucleotides matching TRBD2. The J segment lost 4 bases and the V segment lost 3 bases, leaving 7 bases of the junction unmatched. Looked up from germline, CDR1 is SGHRS and CDR2 is YFSETQ. This CDR3 spans 18 amino acids. The CDR3 bases are TGCGCCAGCAGCTCAAGGGGACTAGCGGGGGGGAATTACAATGAGCAGTTCTTC. Translated: CASSSRGLAGGNYNEQFF.

This clonotype was observed a handful of times. This chain's CDR3 is CASSSRDNYGYTF. Here the CDR3 DNA reads TGTGCCAGCAGTTCTAGGGATAACTATGGCTACACCTTC. The chain uses TRBV6-2 or TRBV6-3 and TRBJ1-2; no clear D. CDR3 length: 13 amino acids. CDR1 is MNHEY and CDR2 is SVGEGT in the germline V gene. With 4 bases removed from V and 1 base from J, the gap between germline ends came to 7 bases.

This clonotype was counted a few times. The V gene is TRBV7-9, the J gene TRBJ1-2; D is unresolved. In germline, CDR1 is SEHNR, CDR2 FQNEAQ (reference sequence). The V end was cut by 1 base, the J end by 1 base, with 7 bases between. The CDR3 totals 14 residues. The CDR3 loop reads CASSLVFSNYGYTF. CDR3 nucleotides: TGTGCCAGCAGCTTAGTCTTCAGTAACTATGGCTACACCTTC.

This clonotype was seen more than once but under ten times. J is TRBJ2-5 and V is TRBV7-2; D unclear. The CDR3 has 14 residues. V was trimmed by 1 base and J by 3 bases, leaving 9 bases between them. Germline values: CDR1 SGHTA, CDR2 FQGNSA. CDR3 loop: CASSLVGLKETQYF. The CDR3 DNA is TGTGCCAGCAGCTTAGTAGGATTAAAAGAGACCCAGTACTTC.

This clonotype was observed a few times. V usage is TRBV5-1 and J usage is TRBJ2-7, with 8 bases aligning to TRBD2. The length of the CDR3 is 13 residues. With V trimmed by 6 bases and J by 1 base, 3 bases remained unmatched. In germline, CDR1 is SGHRS, CDR2 YFSETQ. CDR3 nucleotides: TGCGCCAGCAACCGGGAGGGTTCCTACGAGCAGTACTTC. Protein: CASNREGSYEQYF.

In its sample, this clonotype was seen a few times. V usage is TRBV20-1 and J usage is TRBJ1-2; 7 bases are shared with TRBD1. Germline loops: CDR1 DFQATT, CDR2 SNEGSKA (reference sequence). The length of the CDR3 is 13 residues. V shed 5 bases and J 5 bases; nucleotides not matched to a gene: 8. In nucleotides, the CDR3 is TGCAGTGCTGCCACAGGGGTAACTTATGGCTACACCTTC. The encoded protein is CSAATGVTYGYTF.

The table lists this clonotype with a few counts. The chain employs TRBV5-1 and TRBJ2-3; D assignment may be TRBD1 or TRBD2 (5 bases each). The germline V and J ends were trimmed by 0 bases and 2 bases, with 10 bases remaining between them. The CDR3 totals 15 residues. The V gene's germline CDR1 is SGHRS and CDR2 YFSETQ. CDR3 bases: TGCGCCAGCAGCTTGGTTACGGGGCTCACAGATACGCAGTATTTT. This sequence encodes CASSLVTGLTDTQYF.

The CDR3 DNA sequence: TGTGCCAGCAGCGTAGGAGCATTTCCAGGGGGCGGCTACACCTTC. Translating gives CASSVGAFPGGGYTF. The chain uses TRBV9 and TRBJ1-2; TRBD1 matches 8 bases. V was pared by 0 bases and J by 8 bases, with 9 bases of the junction left unmatched. The CDR3 runs 15 residues. Germline CDR1 reads SGDLS; CDR2 reads YYNGEE.

The gene calls are TRBV5-1 and TRBJ1-2, with a tentative D call TRBD1 (5 bases). Between the trimmed V and J ends, which lost 1 base and 8 bases, there was a span of 15 bases. Germline V gene data show CDR1 as SGHRS and CDR2 as YFSETQ. The CDR3 totals 14 residues. In DNA form, the CDR3 reads TGCGCCAGCAGCTTGTCGGCAGGGTCTAGGGGCTACACCTTC. Its protein product is CASSLSAGSRGYTF.

V gene TRBV20-1 combines with J gene TRBJ2-5; D not resolved. Looked up from germline, CDR1 is DFQATT and CDR2 is SNEGSKA (reference sequence). This CDR3 comprises 13 residues. V was cut by 6 bases and J by 0 bases, with 11 bases left in between. CDR3 amino acids: CSARGDYQETQYF. CDR3 DNA sequence: TGCAGTGCCCGCGGAGATTACCAAGAGACCCAGTACTTC.

This chain links TRBV29-1 with TRBJ2-3; no reliable D call. The V gene's germline CDR1 is SQVTM and CDR2 ANQGSEA. Trimming shortened V by 6 bases and J by 2 bases, and 9 bases separated the two germline ends. There are 12 residues in the CDR3. The CDR3 sequence is CSVLPATDTQYF. The CDR3 bases are TGCAGCGTATTACCAGCCACAGATACGCAGTATTTT.